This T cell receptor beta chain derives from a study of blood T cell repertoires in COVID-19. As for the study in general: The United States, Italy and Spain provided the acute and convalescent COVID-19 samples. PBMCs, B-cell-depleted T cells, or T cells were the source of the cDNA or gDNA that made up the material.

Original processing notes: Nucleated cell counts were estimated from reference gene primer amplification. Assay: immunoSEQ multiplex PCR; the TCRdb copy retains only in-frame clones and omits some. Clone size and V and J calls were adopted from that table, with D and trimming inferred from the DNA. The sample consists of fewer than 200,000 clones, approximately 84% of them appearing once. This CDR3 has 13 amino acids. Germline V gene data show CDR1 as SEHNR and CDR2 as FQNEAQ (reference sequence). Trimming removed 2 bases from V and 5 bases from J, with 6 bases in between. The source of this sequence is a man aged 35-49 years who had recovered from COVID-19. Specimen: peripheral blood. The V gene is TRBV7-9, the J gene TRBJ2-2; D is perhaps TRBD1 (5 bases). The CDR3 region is CASSLQGTGELFF. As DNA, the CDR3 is TGTGCCAGCAGCTTACAGGGAACCGGGGAGCTGTTTTTT.